These 25 T cell receptor beta chains share one sample of origin, sequenced in a study of blood T cell repertoires in COVID-19. Profiling relied on immunoSEQ multiplex PCR, and the TCRdb table lists in-frame clones only, not all of them. Of some 180,000 clones in the sample, about 80% were seen once. The sequenced sample was peripheral blood. The receptors were sampled from a human donor in a cohort sampled during active COVID-19.

The chain couples TRBV6-2 or TRBV6-3 to TRBJ1-6, with 8 bases that match TRBD1. There are 16 residues in the CDR3. Germline-derived CDR1 and CDR2 are MNHEY and SVGEGT. Trimming took 4 bases from V and 7 from J; bases not matched to a gene: 9. The CDR3 reads CASSSRQGSWNSPLHF. The CDR3 nucleotides are TGTGCCAGCAGTTCTCGACAGGGGTCGTGGAATTCACCCCTCCACTTT.

The chain recombines TRBV6-6 with TRBJ2-3; 7 bases line up with TRBD2. V shed 6 bases, J shed 5 bases, and the junction held 14 bases outside the gene matches. From germline, CDR1 is MNHNY and CDR2 SVGAGI (reference sequence). CDR3 size: 16 residues. CDR3 sequence (DNA): TGTGCCAGCAGCTCCCTCGGGAGGCGGGCGGAAGATACGCAGTATTTT. Amino acid sequence: CASSSLGRRAEDTQYF.

The genes are TRBV5-4 and TRBJ1-6; D unresolved. The CDR3 contains 15 residues. Germline assignment: CDR1 SGHNT and CDR2 YYREEE (reference sequence). The V end was cut by 0 bases, the J end by 4 bases, with 8 bases between. For the CDR3, the DNA is TGTGCCAGCAGCTTGGACAGCCTGTATAATTCACCCCTCCACTTT. Its protein product is CASSLDSLYNSPLHF.

The chain carries TRBV4-1 and TRBJ2-2; D is ambiguous. The CDR3 spans 12 residues. Germline values: CDR1 MGHRA, CDR2 YSYEKL. V gave up 3 bases and J gave up 7 bases, with 6 bases separating them. The CDR3 protein is CASSHEFGELFF. In DNA, the CDR3 is TGCGCCAGCAGCCACGAGTTCGGGGAGCTGTTTTTT.

V usage is TRBV11-2 and J usage is TRBJ1-2; D remains ambiguous. V was cut by 4 bases and J by 1 base, with 7 bases left in between. The CDR3 totals 13 residues. Germline V gives CDR1 SGHAT, CDR2 FQNNGV. Written as DNA, the CDR3 is TGTGCCAGCAGCTCACTCCTTAACTATGGCTACACCTTC. Translating it yields CASSSLLNYGYTF.

The chain is built from TRBV5-8 and TRBJ1-2; 7 nucleotides align to TRBD1. Germline assignment: CDR1 SGHTS and CDR2 YDEGEE. Unmatched junction bases numbered 7, after V lost 4 bases and J lost 7 bases. The CDR3 spans 13 residues. The CDR3: CASSSTGVAGYTF. The CDR3, as DNA: TGTGCCAGCAGCAGTACAGGGGTGGCTGGCTACACCTTC.

This chain connects TRBV10-2 to TRBJ2-7, with D perhaps TRBD1 (6 bases). This CDR3 contains 15 residues. V was shortened by 2 bases and J by 3 bases, with 14 bases between the two germline ends. Germline CDR1 reads WSHSY; CDR2 reads SAAADI. CDR3 protein: CASSEVTGIYYEQYF. The DNA for the CDR3 is TGCGCCAGCAGTGAGGTAACAGGGATTTACTACGAGCAGTACTTC.

The chain links TRBV2 to TRBJ1-1, with TRBD1 identical over 7 bases. V dropped 3 bases and J dropped 7; count of bases not matched to a gene: 8. There are 14 residues in the CDR3. Germline V gives CDR1 SNHLY, CDR2 FYNNEI. CDR3 nucleotide sequence: TGTGCCAGCAGTGAGTTGGTCAGGGGGATTGAAGCTTTCTTT. As protein: CASSELVRGIEAFF.

The chain couples TRBV5-1 to TRBJ2-1; 9 bases fit TRBD2. Per germline, CDR1 SGHRS and CDR2 YFSETQ. The CDR3 consists of 16 residues. Trimming removed 4 bases from V and 0 bases from J; junction bases left unmatched: 5. CDR3 residues: CASSTAGGSSYNEQFF. CDR3 nucleotide sequence: TGCGCCAGCAGCACCGCGGGGGGGAGCTCCTACAATGAGCAGTTCTTC.

In DNA form, the CDR3 reads TGCGCCAGCAGCTTGGGAGACGGACAGGGGCTGGTATTAGGTGAAAAACTGTTTTTT. Residues: CASSLGDGQGLVLGEKLFF. This chain connects TRBV5-1 to TRBJ1-4, with 9 bases fitting TRBD1. V gave up 0 bases and J gave up 7 bases; unmatched junction bases: 16. CDR1 is SGHRS and CDR2 is YFSETQ in the germline V gene. There are 19 residues in the CDR3.

This chain links TRBV5-4 with TRBJ2-5; 7 positions agree with TRBD2. V lost 4 bases to trimming and J lost 4 bases; unmatched junction nucleotides: 13. CDR1 is SGHNT, CDR2 YYREEE, per germline (reference sequence). The CDR3 has 16 residues. CDR3 protein: CASSRSGDPFVETQYF. DNA for the CDR3: TGTGCCAGCAGCCGAAGCGGGGACCCCTTCGTAGAGACCCAGTACTTC.

V usage is TRBV6-1 and J usage is TRBJ2-7; TRBD1 aligns across 7 bases. The CDR3 runs to 15 residues. Germline V gene sequence: CDR1 MNHNS, CDR2 SASEGT. The V and J ends lost 1 base and 6 bases, in that order; junction bases with no gene match: 9. CDR3 DNA sequence: TGTGCCAGCAGTGAAGTTACAGGGGTGATCCTCGAGCAGTACTTC. Its protein product is CASSEVTGVILEQYF.

In DNA, the CDR3 is TGTGCCAGCAGTACCGGGACAATGAACACTGAAGCTTTCTTT. Translating it yields CASSTGTMNTEAFF. The chain carries TRBV2 and TRBJ1-1; TRBD1 is a possible D gene (6 bases). Germline V gene sequence: CDR1 SNHLY, CDR2 FYNNEI. The CDR3 sequence is 14 residues long. Trimming shortened V by 5 bases and J by 0 bases, and 10 bases separated the two germline ends.

The DNA for the CDR3 is TGCGCCAGCAGCCATTCCAGGGGAACTCAGCCCCAGCATTTT. It yields the protein CASSHSRGTQPQHF. The gene calls are TRBV4-1 and TRBJ1-5, with D possibly matching TRBD1 (6 bases). This CDR3 has 14 amino acids. Trimming cost V 3 bases and J 6 bases, with 12 bases left between them. Germline CDR1 is MGHRA and CDR2 is YSYEKL.

The chain joins TRBV6-4 to TRBJ1-3; no firm D call. From germline, CDR1 is MRHNA and CDR2 SNTAGT. This CDR3 has 11 residues. V was cut by 4 bases and J by 14 bases, with 12 bases left in between. The CDR3, as DNA: TGTGCCAGCAGTGGATGGAGGGCCGTATATTTT. Residues: CASSGWRAVYF.

The chain is built from TRBV10-2 and TRBJ2-7; TRBD1 might be the D (5 bases). Germline values: CDR1 WSHSY, CDR2 SAAADI. This CDR3 has 14 amino acids. Trimming removed 10 bases at V and 4 bases at J, with 20 bases between. Written as DNA, the CDR3 is TGCGCCACCTCAACAGGTTTTAAATCTTACGAGCAGTACTTC. Translation: CATSTGFKSYEQYF.

The V call is TRBV12-3 or TRBV12-4, the J call TRBJ1-1, with a weak D call TRBD1 (5 bases). There are 13 residues in the CDR3. V lost 1 base and J 4 bases, leaving 7 bases between the germline ends. The CDR3: CASSLGGSTEAFF. The CDR3 bases are TGTGCCAGCAGTTTAGGGGGCTCCACTGAAGCTTTCTTT.

J is TRBJ2-1 and V is TRBV7-9; 10 bases fit TRBD2. The CDR3 consists of 17 residues. Germline assignment: CDR1 SEHNR and CDR2 FQNEAQ (reference sequence). J gave up 2 bases and V 5 bases, and 9 bases lay outside the gene matches. CDR3 sequence reads: CASSPPLAGDAYNEQFF. The DNA of the CDR3 is TGTGCCAGCAGCCCACCTCTAGCGGGGGACGCCTACAATGAGCAGTTCTTC.

The J gene is TRBJ2-5, the V gene TRBV3-1 (or the pseudogene TRBV3-2), with D possibly TRBD2 on 6 matching bases. Germline CDR1 is LGHDT and CDR2 is YNNKEL (reference sequence). Trimming cost V 0 bases and J 5 bases, with 13 bases left between them. The CDR3 loop spans 15 amino acids. CDR3 bases: TGTGCCAGCAGCCAAGATTATCGGGGGAGGGAGACCCAGTACTTC. Translated, it gives CASSQDYRGRETQYF.

The chain joins TRBV5-6 to TRBJ2-5; perhaps TRBD2 as D (6 bases). CDR3 size: 17 residues. The V end was cut by 6 bases, the J end by 5 bases, with 26 bases between. Germline loops: CDR1 SGHDT, CDR2 YYEEEE. The CDR3 DNA reads TGTGCCAGCACCCGATCGGGGGTAGGGATCCTCTCGGAGACCCAGTACTTC. Translating it yields CASTRSGVGILSETQYF. Using reference TRBV5-6 and TRBJ2-5 for the parts outside the CDR3, the full variable domain is DAGVTQSPTHLIKTRGQQVTLRCSPKSGHDTVSWYQQALGQGPQFIFQYYEEEERQRGNFPDRFSGHQFPNYSSELNVNALLLGDSALYLCASTRSGVGILSETQYFGPGTRLLVL.

CDR3 coding DNA: TGTGCCAGCAGCGCGGGACAGGGTCGGACTGAAGCTTTCTTT. Amino acid sequence: CASSAGQGRTEAFF. This chain uses TRBV9 with TRBJ1-1; 9 nucleotides align to TRBD1. CDR3 length equals 14 residues. With V trimmed by 3 bases and J by 5 bases, 5 bases remained unmatched. The V gene's germline CDR1 is SGDLS and CDR2 YYNGEE.

The chain combines TRBV7-3 with TRBJ2-3, with TRBD2 matching 8 bases. The CDR3 extends over 13 amino acids. Germline V gene sequence: CDR1 SGHTA, CDR2 FQGTGA. J was trimmed by 6 bases and V by 2 bases; bases with no gene match: 1. The CDR3 nucleotides read TGTGCCAGCAGCTTACGGGGGGGCGATACGCAGTATTTT. Its protein is CASSLRGGDTQYF.

CDR3 sequence (DNA): TGCGCCAGCAGCCAAGAGCGACAGGATGGCTACACCTTC. This translates into CASSQERQDGYTF. The chain combines TRBV4-1 with TRBJ1-2; maybe TRBD1 (6 bases). CDR1 and CDR2 from the germline V gene are MGHRA and YSYEKL. Trimming cost V 0 bases and J 6 bases, with 8 bases left between them. The CDR3 consists of 13 residues.

The chain recombines TRBV12-5 with TRBJ2-1; 9 bases fit TRBD2. Trimming at V came to 1 base and at J to 15 bases, leaving 7 bases not matched to a gene. Germline CDR1 reads LGHNT; CDR2 reads FRNRAP. The CDR3 runs to 13 residues. CDR3 sequence reads: CASGLDTGTSSFF. CDR3 in DNA: TGTGCTAGTGGTTTGGATACCGGGACTAGCTCGTTCTTC.

The chain is built from TRBV28 and TRBJ1-2; D possibly corresponds to TRBD1 (5 bases). V was trimmed by 6 bases and J by 1 base, leaving 15 bases between them. The CDR3 contains 15 residues. Germline V gene sequence: CDR1 MDHEN, CDR2 SYDVKM. CDR3 loop: CASRTAGGSNYGYTF. In DNA form, the CDR3 reads TGTGCCAGCAGGACCGCCGGGGGAAGTAACTATGGCTACACCTTC.